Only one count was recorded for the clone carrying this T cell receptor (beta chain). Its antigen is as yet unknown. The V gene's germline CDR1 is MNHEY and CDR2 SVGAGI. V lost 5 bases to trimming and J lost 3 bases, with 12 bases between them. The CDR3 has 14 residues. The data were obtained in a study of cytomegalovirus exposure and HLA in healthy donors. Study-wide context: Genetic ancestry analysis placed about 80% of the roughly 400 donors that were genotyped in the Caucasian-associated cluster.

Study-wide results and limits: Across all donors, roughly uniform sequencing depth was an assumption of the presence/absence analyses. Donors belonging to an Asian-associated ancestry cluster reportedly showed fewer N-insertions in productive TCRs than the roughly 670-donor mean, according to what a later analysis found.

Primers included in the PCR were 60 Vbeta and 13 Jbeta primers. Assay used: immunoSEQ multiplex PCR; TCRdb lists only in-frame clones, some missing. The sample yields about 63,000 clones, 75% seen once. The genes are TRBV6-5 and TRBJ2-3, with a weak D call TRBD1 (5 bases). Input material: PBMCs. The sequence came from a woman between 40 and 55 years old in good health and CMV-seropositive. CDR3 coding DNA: TGTGCCAGCAGTGCCAGGGTTGGTACAGATACGCAGTATTTT. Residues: CASSARVGTDTQYF.